These T cell receptor beta chains were read from a single sample in a study of blood T cell repertoires in COVID-19. The table came from immunoSEQ multiplex PCR; TCRdb's copy has only in-frame clones and leaves some out. The sample records 220,000 or so clones, more than 70% being singletons. Sequenced input: PBMCs or T cells enriched from blood (not recorded which). The receptors derive from a woman between 50 and 59 years old who had recovered from COVID-19. The CDR3 runs from the conserved cysteine through the conserved F or W. A D gene is named only where the DNA matches it firmly. Size is stated for part of the rows, as once, few or many counts, or as a class when the clone is expanded.

D: .
size: once
V: TRBV14
J: TRBJ1-1
DNA: TGTGCCAGCAGCCCAAACATGAACACTGAAGCTTTCTTT
CDR3: CASSPNMNTEAFF

D: .
size: .
V: TRBV4-1
J: TRBJ2-1
DNA: TGCGCCAGCAGCCACTTGGGGGGAGCTGCGTACAATGAGCAGTTCTTC
CDR3: CASSHLGGAAYNEQFF

D: TRBD2
size: .
V: TRBV19
J: TRBJ2-3
DNA: TGTGCCAGTAGTAGCGGGAGACTAGGCACAGATACGCAGTATTTT
CDR3: CASSSGRLGTDTQYF

D: TRBD2
size: .
V: TRBV5-1
J: TRBJ2-5
DNA: TGCGCCAGCAGCTCAACTAGCGGGAACCCCCGACCAGAGACCCAGTACTTC
CDR3: CASSSTSGNPRPETQYF

D: .
size: .
V: TRBV5-6
J: TRBJ2-6
DNA: TGTGCCAGCAGCTGGTTAGGGGGCTCTGGGGCCAACGTCCTGACTTTC
CDR3: CASSWLGGSGANVLTF

D: .
size: .
V: TRBV5-1
J: TRBJ2-7
DNA: TGCGCCAGCAGCTTGGGTCAGAACCCCTACGAGCAGTACTTC
CDR3: CASSLGQNPYEQYF

D: .
size: few
V: TRBV5-4
J: TRBJ1-1
DNA: TGTGCCAGCAGCTTTTGGACGGGGTCCCCAGCTTTCTTT
CDR3: CASSFWTGSPAFF

D: TRBD1
size: once
V: TRBV5-1
J: TRBJ2-1
DNA: TGCGCCAGCAGCTTGACAGGGGGCTACAATGAGCAGTTCTTC
CDR3: CASSLTGGYNEQFF

D: .
size: .
V: TRBV28
J: TRBJ2-1
DNA: TGTGCCAGCAGCGGACTTGATCAGGCCTACAATGAGCAGTTCTTC
CDR3: CASSGLDQAYNEQFF

D: .
size: .
V: TRBV10-3
J: TRBJ1-2
DNA: TGTGCCATCGGCTACAGGGTTCTGGGTGTTTATGGCTACACCTTC
CDR3: CAIGYRVLGVYGYTF

D: .
size: .
V: TRBV9
J: TRBJ2-7
DNA: TGTGCCAGCAGTGCAACCCCGGAGAGCGGGCAGTACTTC
CDR3: CASSATPESGQYF

D: .
size: .
V: TRBV29-1
J: TRBJ1-2
DNA: TGCAGCGTTGAAGATGGTCTGGTCAGGGAAAGCGGCTACACCTTC
CDR3: CSVEDGLVRESGYTF

D: .
size: .
V: TRBV7-8
J: TRBJ2-3
DNA: TGTGCCAGCAGCCCGGCCGCCCAGGGCACAGATACGCAGTATTTT
CDR3: CASSPAAQGTDTQYF

D: .
size: .
V: TRBV7-9
J: TRBJ1-2
DNA: TGTGCCAGCAGCTTAGCAGGGGAGGGTGGCTACACCTTC
CDR3: CASSLAGEGGYTF

D: TRBD1
size: .
V: TRBV6-5
J: TRBJ1-5
DNA: TGTGCCAGCAGTACAGGGGGCGGCAATCAGCCCCAGCATTTT
CDR3: CASSTGGGNQPQHF

D: .
size: once
V: TRBV5-1
J: TRBJ2-1
DNA: TGCGCCAGCAGCTTCGGGTCGGCGGGTGATCCCTACAATGAGCAGTTCTTC
CDR3: CASSFGSAGDPYNEQFF

D: .
size: .
V: TRBV19
J: TRBJ1-5
DNA: TGTGCCAGTAGTATCGGTCTATGGGCAGCAAATCAGCCCCAGCATTTT
CDR3: CASSIGLWAANQPQHF

D: TRBD1
size: .
V: TRBV19
J: TRBJ2-7
DNA: TGTGCCAGTAGTATAAATCCGGGACAGGGTTACGAGCAGTACTTC
CDR3: CASSINPGQGYEQYF

D: .
size: .
V: TRBV27
J: TRBJ1-2
DNA: TGTGCCAGCAGTTTCGAGACTAACTATGGCTACACCTTC
CDR3: CASSFETNYGYTF

D: TRBD2
size: .
V: TRBV24-1
J: TRBJ2-1
DNA: TGTGCCACCAGGGCCCCGGGACTAAACAATGAGCAGTTCTTC
CDR3: CATRAPGLNNEQFF

D: .
size: once
V: TRBV24-1
J: TRBJ1-4
DNA: TGTGCCACCAGTGACACACAGGGTACTAATGAAAAACTGTTTTTT
CDR3: CATSDTQGTNEKLFF

D: .
size: .
V: TRBV28
J: TRBJ2-7
DNA: TGTGCCAGCAGTTTTAACAGGGTCCCCTACGAGCAGTACTTC
CDR3: CASSFNRVPYEQYF

D: .
size: once
V: TRBV2
J: TRBJ1-1
DNA: TGTGCCAGCAGTCGGGGCACTGAAGCTTTCTTT
CDR3: CASSRGTEAFF

D: .
size: .
V: TRBV5-4
J: TRBJ2-7
DNA: TGTGCCAGCAGCTTTGACACGCACTACGAGCAGTACTTC
CDR3: CASSFDTHYEQYF

D: TRBD1
size: .
V: TRBV2
J: TRBJ1-2
DNA: TGTGCCAGCAGTCGGGACAGATATGGCTACACCTTC
CDR3: CASSRDRYGYTF

D: TRBD1
size: .
V: TRBV5-6
J: TRBJ1-6
DNA: TGTGCCAGCAGCTTCCGGGACAGGCTTAATTCACCCCTCCACTTT
CDR3: CASSFRDRLNSPLHF

D: TRBD2
size: .
V: TRBV9
J: TRBJ2-3
DNA: TGTGCCAGCAGCGTAGGGGTAGCGGGAGGAGATACGCAGTATTTT
CDR3: CASSVGVAGGDTQYF

D: .
size: .
V: TRBV28
J: TRBJ1-5
DNA: TGTGCCAGCAGTCTCACAGGGTTTGTGGGCAATCAGCCCCAGCATTTT
CDR3: CASSLTGFVGNQPQHF

D: .
size: .
V: TRBV29-1
J: TRBJ1-1
DNA: TGCAGCGTTGGCGGGGGCGGAACTGAAGCTTTCTTT
CDR3: CSVGGGGTEAFF

D: .
size: .
V: TRBV4-2
J: TRBJ1-2
DNA: TGTGCCAGCAGCGAAAAAGGCGGCAGCCGGGGCTACACCTTC
CDR3: CASSEKGGSRGYTF

D: TRBD2
size: .
V: TRBV28
J: TRBJ2-1
DNA: TGTGCCAGCAGTCTGAAACTAGCGATCTACAATGAGCAGTTCTTC
CDR3: CASSLKLAIYNEQFF

D: .
size: .
V: TRBV4-1
J: TRBJ1-2
DNA: TGCGCCAGCAGCCAAGATCGGGGGTCGGCGGAAAGACTTAAATCCGGTGGCTACACCTTC
CDR3: CASSQDRGSAERLKSGGYTF

D: .
size: once
V: TRBV11-2
J: TRBJ2-5
DNA: TGTGCCAGCAGCAGAAGGGGTCAAGAGACCCAGTACTTC
CDR3: CASSRRGQETQYF

D: .
size: .
V: TRBV5-1
J: TRBJ1-1
DNA: TGCGCCAGCAGCTTGGTCAGGAACACTGAAGCTTTCTTT
CDR3: CASSLVRNTEAFF

D: .
size: .
V: TRBV3-1/TRBV3-2
J: TRBJ2-3
DNA: TGTGCCAGCCGGGGGCCTAGCGGCCGCACAGATACGCAGTATTTT
CDR3: CASRGPSGRTDTQYF

D: TRBD1
size: .
V: TRBV6-2/TRBV6-3
J: TRBJ1-4
DNA: TGTGCCAGCAGTTACCACGGGACAGGGGAAGAAAAACTGTTTTTT
CDR3: CASSYHGTGEEKLFF

D: .
size: .
V: TRBV5-5
J: TRBJ1-1
DNA: TGTGCCAGCAGTTTGACATCGAACACTGAAGCTTTCTTT
CDR3: CASSLTSNTEAFF

D: TRBD2
size: .
V: TRBV7-2
J: TRBJ2-2
DNA: TGTGCCAGCAGCTTGGATGTAGCGGGGGGAAGGACCGGGGAGCTGTTTTTT
CDR3: CASSLDVAGGRTGELFF

D: .
size: .
V: TRBV4-1
J: TRBJ1-3
DNA: TGCGCCAGCAGCCAAGGAGTTGGGGGGGTCAGGTGGGGAAACACCATATATTTT
CDR3: CASSQGVGGVRWGNTIYF

D: .
size: once
V: TRBV3-1/TRBV3-2
J: TRBJ1-6
DNA: TGTGCCAGCAGCCAAGAACACAGAACCAATTCACCCCTCCACTTT
CDR3: CASSQEHRTNSPLHF

D: .
size: .
V: TRBV6-2/TRBV6-3
J: TRBJ1-6
DNA: TGTGCCAGCAGTTACTCCGACATGTATTCACCCCTCCACTTT
CDR3: CASSYSDMYSPLHF

D: .
size: .
V: TRBV12-3/TRBV12-4
J: TRBJ1-2
DNA: TGTGCCAGCAGTCCTCGGAGCCGCTATGGCTACACCTTC
CDR3: CASSPRSRYGYTF

D: .
size: .
V: TRBV25-1
J: TRBJ2-2
DNA: TGTGCCAGCAGCTCTCAGGGGAACACCGGGGAGCTGTTTTTT
CDR3: CASSSQGNTGELFF

D: TRBD1
size: .
V: TRBV5-1
J: TRBJ2-7
DNA: TGCGCCAGCAGCAGGGGGACAGGCGGTCCCTACGAGCAGTACTTC
CDR3: CASSRGTGGPYEQYF